This T cell receptor beta chain derives from a study of blood T cell repertoires in COVID-19. On the study more broadly: Acute and convalescent COVID-19 samples came from the United States, Italy and Spain. Sources were T cells, B-cell-depleted T cells, or PBMCs; the material itself was cDNA or gDNA.

Authors' processing steps: Amplification from reference gene primers served as the basis for estimated nucleated cell counts. Produced via immunoSEQ multiplex PCR; TCRdb's table is partial and in-frame only. Clone size and the V and J calls come from that table; the DNA yielded D and trimming. The sample has some 14,000 clones; approximately 85% are singletons. Germline V lookup: CDR1 MNHNS, CDR2 SASEGT. The CDR3 is made up of 15 amino acids. Trimming took 3 bases from V and 2 from J, leaving 11 bases between them. The specimen sequenced was peripheral blood. The chain has TRBV6-1 and TRBJ1-3; weak D call: TRBD1 (5 bases). This clonotype was obtained from a man older than 75 with active or convalescent COVID-19. CDR3 DNA sequence: TGTGCCAGCAGTGAGCTCGTAGGGGCTGGAAACACCATATATTTT. The encoded protein is CASSELVGAGNTIYF.